This passage covers 30 T cell receptor beta chains from one sample sequenced in a study of cytomegalovirus exposure and HLA in healthy donors. PCR amplification relied on 60 Vbeta primers (plus 13 Jbeta primers). Repertoires were generated with immunoSEQ multiplex PCR, while TCRdb's copy carries only in-frame clones and drops some. The table records roughly 130,000 clones, roughly four fifths of them present only once. Sample: PBMCs. The source of these receptors is a woman in her forties or fifties in good health and CMV-seropositive.

This clone came up once. The chain couples TRBV6-1 to TRBJ1-1; D is uncertain. Germline values: CDR1 MNHNS, CDR2 SASEGT. V was pared by 10 bases and J by 6 bases, with 12 bases between. The CDR3 totals 11 residues. CDR3 in DNA: TGTGCCACCCGGGAAAGGTCTGAAGCTTTCTTT. It codes for CATRERSEAFF.

The count of this clone is one. A read error may produce the germline difference seen at one junction end. CDR3 bases: TGTGCCGGCAGCGTAGTTGACTCTCGGGGGTACACCTTC. Amino acids: CAGSVVDSRGYTF. The V call is TRBV9, the J call TRBJ1-2, with D perhaps matching TRBD1 (5 bases). CDR1 SGDLS and CDR2 YYNGEE come from the germline V gene. The CDR3 sequence is 13 residues long.

The rearrangement links TRBV11-2 to TRBJ1-5; the D is unclear. Germline loops: CDR1 SGHAT, CDR2 FQNNGV. V lost 1 base and J lost 4, with 5 bases in between. The CDR3 extends over 13 amino acids. CDR3 sequence: CASSLAGNQPQHF. CDR3 in DNA: TGTGCCAGCAGCTTAGCAGGAAATCAGCCCCAGCATTTT.

The chain carries TRBV28 and TRBJ2-7, with 9 positions matching TRBD2. Germline V gene sequence: CDR1 MDHEN, CDR2 SYDVKM. The CDR3 extends over 15 amino acids. Trimming cost V 1 base and J 2 bases; bases outside gene matches: 3. The CDR3 here is CASSLLLAGPYEQYF. The CDR3 DNA follows: TGTGCCAGCAGTTTATTACTAGCGGGCCCCTACGAGCAGTACTTC. The whole variable domain, remainder taken from reference TRBV28 and TRBJ2-7, is DVKVTQSSRYLVKRTGEKVFLECVQDMDHENMFWYRQDPGLGLRLIYFSYDVKMKEKGDIPEGYSVSREKKERFSLILESASTNQTSMYLCASSLLLAGPYEQYFGPGTRLTVT.

J is TRBJ2-3 and V is TRBV15; D may be TRBD1 (6 bases). This CDR3 has 16 residues. Germline CDR1 reads LNHNV; CDR2 reads YYDKDF (reference sequence). V lost 5 bases and J 2 bases, leaving 17 bases between the germline ends. DNA for the CDR3: TGTGCCACCAGCCATTCCGGGACACTCAACACAGATACGCAGTATTTT. Protein product: CATSHSGTLNTDTQYF.

This sequence joins TRBV5-1 and TRBJ2-3, with 9 bases that match TRBD2. Trimming took 3 bases from V and 1 from J; bases not matched to a gene: 6. The CDR3 spans 16 residues. The germline gives CDR1 SGHRS, CDR2 YFSETQ. CDR3 protein: CASSSGSSGGTDTQYF. The CDR3 DNA sequence: TGCGCCAGCAGCTCAGGTTCTAGCGGGGGCACAGATACGCAGTATTTT.

V gene TRBV18 combines with J gene TRBJ1-1; TRBD1 matches at 7 bases. V lost 4 bases, J lost 5 bases, and 10 bases stayed unmatched. There are 15 residues in the CDR3. CDR1 is KGHSH, CDR2 LQKENI, per germline. The CDR3 nucleotides are TGTGCCAGCTCACTGGCGACAGGGATGGGGACTGAAGCTTTCTTT. It yields the protein CASSLATGMGTEAFF.

J is TRBJ2-7 and V is TRBV19; 10 bases map to TRBD2. The V gene end was trimmed by 5 bases and the J gene end by 5 bases; junction bases not matched to a gene: 12. In germline, CDR1 is LNHDA, CDR2 SQIVND (reference sequence). The CDR3 totals 16 residues. The CDR3 is CASSGGLAMSAHEQYF. The CDR3 DNA follows: TGTGCCAGTAGTGGGGGACTAGCGATGTCGGCCCACGAGCAGTACTTC.

The chain uses TRBV25-1 and TRBJ1-6; 12 nucleotides agree with TRBD1. Germline V lookup: CDR1 MGHDK, CDR2 SYGVNS. The CDR3 is 16 amino acids. The ends lost 6 bases at V and 8 bases at J; junction bases unmatched: 8. CDR3: CASSGDRGRLHSPLHF. CDR3 DNA sequence: TGTGCCAGCAGCGGGGACAGGGGGCGCCTACATTCACCCCTCCACTTT.

This rearrangement joins TRBV2 to TRBJ2-1; 8 nucleotides align to TRBD2. CDR3 length: 15 residues. Germline values: CDR1 SNHLY, CDR2 FYNNEI. Unmatched junction bases numbered 5, after V lost 3 bases and J lost 4 bases. The CDR3: CASSDTGGPYNEQFF. The CDR3 bases are TGTGCCAGCAGTGATACGGGGGGGCCTTACAATGAGCAGTTCTTC.

The sample holds one count of this clone. The chain carries TRBV28 and TRBJ2-7; D remains ambiguous. Germline V gene sequence: CDR1 MDHEN, CDR2 SYDVKM. The V and J ends lost 5 bases and 2 bases respectively, with 7 bases between them. This CDR3 has 12 residues. The CDR3 DNA is TGTGCCAGCAGTCGAGTTCCCTACGAGCAGTACTTC. Amino acid sequence: CASSRVPYEQYF.

The V call is TRBV7-2, the J call TRBJ2-2; D is perhaps TRBD2 (6 bases). CDR1 SGHTA and CDR2 FQGNSA come from the germline V gene. V lost 5 bases and J lost 3, with 16 bases in between. The CDR3 loop spans 16 amino acids. CDR3: CASSPQRVRDTGELFF. Written as DNA, the CDR3 is TGTGCCAGCAGCCCACAGCGGGTGAGGGACACCGGGGAGCTGTTTTTT. Drawing the rest from reference TRBV7-2 and TRBJ2-2, the complete variable domain is GAGVSQSPSNKVTEKGKDVELRCDPISGHTALYWYRQSLGQGLEFLIYFQGNSAPDKSGLPSDRFSAERTGGSVSTLTIQRTQQEDSAVYLCASSPQRVRDTGELFFGEGSRLTVL.

This chain connects TRBV4-2 to TRBJ2-1; 10 nucleotides line up with TRBD2. The CDR3 runs 17 residues. Germline assignment: CDR1 LGHNA and CDR2 YNFKEQ. V lost 4 bases and J lost 4; bases outside the gene matches: 10. CDR3 sequence (DNA): TGTGCCAGCAGCCGAGGGGACCTAGCGGGGGAATACAATGAGCAGTTCTTC. Protein product: CASSRGDLAGEYNEQFF.

This clone was seen only a few times. The rearrangement joins TRBV10-2 to TRBJ2-7; 7 bases line up with TRBD2. The CDR3 has 15 amino acids. Germline assignment: CDR1 WSHSY and CDR2 SAAADI. The trim removed 1 base at V and 2 bases at J, leaving 5 bases unmatched. This CDR3 is CASSEYAGETYEQYF. In nucleotides, the CDR3 is TGCGCCAGCAGTGAGTACGCGGGGGAAACCTACGAGCAGTACTTC.

This clone has more than one count but fewer than ten. The chain carries TRBV23-1 and TRBJ2-2, with a tentative D call TRBD1 (6 bases). TRBV23-1 has ORF status, its function being uncertain. V lost 11 bases and J lost 1, with 20 bases in between. This CDR3 comprises 16 residues. The CDR3 loop is CARTPGTSKNTGELFF. The CDR3 DNA reads TGCGCCCGGACGCCCGGGACATCTAAGAACACCGGGGAGCTGTTTTTT.

This clone came up a few times. The rearrangement links TRBV9 to TRBJ1-1, with D perhaps TRBD1 (5 bases). Germline assignment: CDR1 SGDLS and CDR2 YYNGEE. The V end was cut by 3 bases, the J end by 1 base, with 10 bases between. The CDR3 loop spans 14 amino acids. The CDR3, as DNA: TGTGCCAGCAGCGCGGGGGGGGAGAACACTGAAGCTTTCTTT. It encodes CASSAGGENTEAFF. The full variable domain, its missing parts supplied by reference TRBV9 and TRBJ1-1, is DSGVTQTPKHLITATGQRVTLRCSPRSGDLSVYWYQQSLDQGLQFLIQYYNGEERAKGNILERFSAQQFPDLHSELNLSSLELGDSALYFCASSAGGENTEAFFGQGTRLTVV.

This clone was recorded only once. This sequence joins TRBV18 and TRBJ2-7; 9 bases line up with TRBD1. The trim removed 0 bases at V and 4 bases at J, leaving 13 bases unmatched. In germline, CDR1 is KGHSH, CDR2 LQKENI. The CDR3 runs to 18 residues. This chain's CDR3 is CASSPPGASSGTGYEQYF. The CDR3, as DNA: TGTGCCAGCTCACCACCCGGGGCCTCCTCCGGGACAGGGTACGAGCAGTACTTC.

This clone was seen once. V and J are TRBV27 and TRBJ2-6, with D tentatively TRBD1 (6 bases). This CDR3 has 16 amino acids. V lost 1 base, J lost 7 bases, and 14 bases lay in between. Germline CDR1 reads MNHEY; CDR2 reads SMNVEV (reference sequence). The CDR3 DNA sequence: TGTGCCAGCAGTTTATACAGGGAACATTTCGCCAACGTCCTGACTTTC. Amino acid sequence: CASSLYREHFANVLTF.

The CDR3 bases are TGTGCCAGCAGTTTCCGAGGCTACGAGCAGTACTTC. Amino acids: CASSFRGYEQYF. This chain connects TRBV28 to TRBJ2-7; D gene ambiguous. Trimming stripped 3 bases from V and 3 bases from J, with 6 bases between. The CDR3 sequence is 12 residues long. Germline V gene data show CDR1 as MDHEN and CDR2 as SYDVKM.

The gene calls are TRBV6-6 and TRBJ1-2; 7 positions agree with TRBD1. Trimming took 4 bases from V and 6 from J; bases not matched to a gene: 5. The CDR3 contains 13 residues. CDR1 and CDR2 from the germline V gene are MNHNY and SVGAGI (reference sequence). CDR3 amino acids: CASSSPGGHGYTF. In DNA form, the CDR3 reads TGTGCCAGCAGTTCTCCAGGGGGACATGGCTACACCTTC.

This chain uses TRBV19 with TRBJ1-2; a possible D gene is TRBD1 (5 bases). From germline, CDR1 is LNHDA and CDR2 SQIVND (reference sequence). V shed 6 bases and J shed 4 bases, with 18 bases lying between them. The CDR3 consists of 15 residues. Here the CDR3 reads CASSPPRGILYGYTF. The CDR3 coding sequence is TGTGCCAGTAGCCCCCCTAGGGGAATCCTCTATGGCTACACCTTC.

V gene TRBV4-3 combines with J gene TRBJ1-1; D perhaps matches TRBD1 (6 bases). Germline values: CDR1 LGHNA, CDR2 YSLEER. V lost 0 bases and J lost 0, with 17 bases in between. The CDR3 is 18 residues long. This chain's CDR3 is CASSQDGGRGRLNTEAFF. The CDR3 coding sequence is TGCGCCAGCAGCCAAGATGGGGGCAGGGGCAGGCTGAACACTGAAGCTTTCTTT.

This clone is a singleton in its sample. J is TRBJ2-5 and V is TRBV7-9; 10 nucleotides line up with TRBD1. V lost 5 bases and J lost 4; bases outside the gene matches: 4. Germline CDR1 reads SEHNR; CDR2 reads FQNEAQ (reference sequence). CDR3 size: 14 residues. The chain's CDR3 is CASSTGTGVETQYF. The DNA for the CDR3 is TGTGCCAGCAGCACCGGGACAGGGGTAGAGACCCAGTACTTC.

This chain uses TRBV7-2 with TRBJ2-5; 9 bases line up with TRBD1. The junction had 21 bases not matched to a gene; V was cut back by 2 bases and J by 11 bases. The germline V gene encodes CDR1 SGHTA and CDR2 FQGNSA. The CDR3 consists of 18 residues. The CDR3 coding sequence is TGTGCCAGCAGCTTATTCCTTGGGACAGGGACTTTTGGGGTGGAGCAGTACTTC. Translated, it gives CASSLFLGTGTFGVEQYF.

The genes are TRBV4-1 and TRBJ2-7; 8 nucleotides match TRBD1. The V and J ends lost 1 base and 4 bases, in that order; junction bases with no gene match: 6. CDR1 and CDR2 from the germline V gene are MGHRA and YSYEKL. The CDR3 extends over 15 amino acids. The CDR3 sequence is CASSQGGTGSYEQYF. The CDR3 DNA reads TGCGCCAGCAGCCAAGGGGGGACAGGTTCTTACGAGCAGTACTTC.

The chain employs TRBV28 and TRBJ1-2; TRBD1 is a possible D gene (5 bases). CDR3 length equals 13 residues. Trimming cost V 3 bases and J 4 bases, with 9 bases left between them. CDR1 and CDR2 from the germline V gene are MDHEN and SYDVKM. Written as DNA, the CDR3 is TGTGCCAGCAGTTTGGGACTGTCCTATGGCTACACCTTC. Protein: CASSLGLSYGYTF.

The J gene is TRBJ1-4, the V gene TRBV6-1; no clear D gene. CDR3 length equals 15 residues. Trimming stripped 6 bases from V and 0 bases from J, with 11 bases between. Per germline, CDR1 MNHNS and CDR2 SASEGT. Here the CDR3 DNA reads TGTGCCAGCAGCACCGAGGGAACAACTAATGAAAAACTGTTTTTT. Its protein product is CASSTEGTTNEKLFF.

The rearrangement uses TRBV30 and TRBJ1-5, with 7 bases matching TRBD1. Germline V gene data show CDR1 as GTSNPN and CDR2 as SVGIG (reference sequence). Trimming removed 3 bases from V and 7 bases from J; junction bases left unmatched: 6. The CDR3 has 13 residues. CDR3: CAWSDREFQPQHF. CDR3 coding DNA: TGTGCCTGGAGCGACAGGGAGTTCCAGCCCCAGCATTTT.

The chain links TRBV7-9 to TRBJ1-3; TRBD1 matches 7 bases. The CDR3 totals 17 residues. Germline CDR1 SEHNR, CDR2 FQNEAQ (reference sequence). V dropped 1 base and J dropped 0; count of bases not matched to a gene: 6. This CDR3 reads CASSLEQGTNSGNTIYF. As DNA, the CDR3 is TGTGCCAGCAGCTTAGAACAGGGGACAAACTCTGGAAACACCATATATTTT.

The chain is built from TRBV29-1 and TRBJ1-4; 9 nucleotides match TRBD1. Germline-derived CDR1 and CDR2 are SQVTM and ANQGSEA. Trimming removed 7 bases from V and 4 bases from J; junction bases left unmatched: 1. This CDR3 is built from 12 residues. This chain's CDR3 is CSAGQGNEKLFF. The CDR3, as DNA: TGCAGCGCGGGACAGGGTAATGAAAAACTGTTTTTT.